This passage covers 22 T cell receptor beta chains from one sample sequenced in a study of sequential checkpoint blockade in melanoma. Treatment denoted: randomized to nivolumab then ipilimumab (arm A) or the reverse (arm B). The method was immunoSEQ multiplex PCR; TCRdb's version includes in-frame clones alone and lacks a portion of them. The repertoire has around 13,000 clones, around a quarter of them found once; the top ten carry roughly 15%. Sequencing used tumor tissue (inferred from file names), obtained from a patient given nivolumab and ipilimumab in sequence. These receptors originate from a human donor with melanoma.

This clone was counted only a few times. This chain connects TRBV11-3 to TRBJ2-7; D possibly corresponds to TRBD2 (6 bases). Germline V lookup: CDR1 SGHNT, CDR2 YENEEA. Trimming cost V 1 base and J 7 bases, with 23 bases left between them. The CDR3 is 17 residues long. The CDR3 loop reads CASSLGGRGLYEGEQYF. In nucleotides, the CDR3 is TGTGCCAGCAGCTTAGGGGGTCGGGGACTGTACGAAGGTGAGCAGTACTTC.

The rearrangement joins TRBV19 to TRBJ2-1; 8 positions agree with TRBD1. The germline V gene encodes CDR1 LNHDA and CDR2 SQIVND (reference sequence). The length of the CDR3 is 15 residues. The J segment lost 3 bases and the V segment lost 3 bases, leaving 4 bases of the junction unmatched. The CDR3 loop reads CASSMGDRSYNEQFF. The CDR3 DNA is TGTGCCAGTAGTATGGGGGACAGGAGCTACAATGAGCAGTTCTTC.

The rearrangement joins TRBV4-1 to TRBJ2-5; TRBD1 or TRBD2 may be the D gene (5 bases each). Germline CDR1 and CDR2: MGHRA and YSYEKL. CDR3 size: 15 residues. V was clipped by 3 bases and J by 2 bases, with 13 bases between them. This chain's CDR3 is CASSHVGTDQETQYF. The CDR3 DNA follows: TGCGCCAGCAGCCATGTCGGGACGGATCAAGAGACCCAGTACTTC.

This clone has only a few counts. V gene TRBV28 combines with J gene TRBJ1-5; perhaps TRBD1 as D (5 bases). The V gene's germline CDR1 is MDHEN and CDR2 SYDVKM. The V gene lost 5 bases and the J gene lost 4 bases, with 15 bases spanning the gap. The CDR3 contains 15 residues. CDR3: CASSLGLTENQPQHF. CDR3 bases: TGTGCCAGCAGTCTGGGACTTACAGAGAATCAGCCCCAGCATTTT.

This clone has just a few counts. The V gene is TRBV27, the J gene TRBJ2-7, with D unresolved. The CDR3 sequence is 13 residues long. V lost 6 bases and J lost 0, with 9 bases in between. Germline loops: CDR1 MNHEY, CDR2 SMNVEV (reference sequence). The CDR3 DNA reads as TGTGCCAGCAGCCCCTACTTCTCCTACGAGCAGTACTTC. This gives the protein CASSPYFSYEQYF.

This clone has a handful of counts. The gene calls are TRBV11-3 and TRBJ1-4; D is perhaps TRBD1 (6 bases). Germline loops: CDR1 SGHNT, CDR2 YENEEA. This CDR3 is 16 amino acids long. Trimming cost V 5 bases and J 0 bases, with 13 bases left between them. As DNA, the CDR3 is TGTGCCAGCAGCACCGGGACAAGTGCAACTAATGAAAAACTGTTTTTT. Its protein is CASSTGTSATNEKLFF.

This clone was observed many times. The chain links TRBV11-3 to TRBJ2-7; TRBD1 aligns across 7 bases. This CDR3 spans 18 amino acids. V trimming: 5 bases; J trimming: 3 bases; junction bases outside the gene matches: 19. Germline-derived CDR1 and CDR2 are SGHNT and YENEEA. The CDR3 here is CASSLRGGAARSLYEQYF. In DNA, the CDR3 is TGTGCCAGCAGCCTAAGAGGGGGCGCGGCTAGATCTCTCTACGAGCAGTACTTC.

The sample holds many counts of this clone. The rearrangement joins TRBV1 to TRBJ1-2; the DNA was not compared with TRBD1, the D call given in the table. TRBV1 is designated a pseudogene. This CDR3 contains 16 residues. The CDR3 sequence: CASSQDTAQGAGGYTF. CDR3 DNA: TGCGCCAGCAGCCAAGATACCGCCCAGGGGGCGGGGGGCTACACCTTC.

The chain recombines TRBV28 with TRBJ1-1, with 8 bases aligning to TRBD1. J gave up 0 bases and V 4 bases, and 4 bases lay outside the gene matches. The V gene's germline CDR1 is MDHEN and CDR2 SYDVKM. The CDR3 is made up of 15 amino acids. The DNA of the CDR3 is TGTGCCAGCAGTTCCGGGACAGGTATGAACACTGAAGCTTTCTTT. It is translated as CASSSGTGMNTEAFF.

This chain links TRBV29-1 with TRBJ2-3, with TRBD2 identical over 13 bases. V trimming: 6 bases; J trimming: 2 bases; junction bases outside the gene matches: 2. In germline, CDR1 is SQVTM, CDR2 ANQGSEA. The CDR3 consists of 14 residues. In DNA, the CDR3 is TGCAGCGTCGGACTAGCGGGAGTCACAGATACGCAGTATTTT. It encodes CSVGLAGVTDTQYF.

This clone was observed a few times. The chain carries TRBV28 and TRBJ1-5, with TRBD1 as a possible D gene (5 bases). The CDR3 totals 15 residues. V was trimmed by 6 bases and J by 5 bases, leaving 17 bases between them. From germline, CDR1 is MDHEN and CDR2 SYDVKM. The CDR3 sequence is CASSRISGRHQPQHF. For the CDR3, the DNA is TGTGCCAGCAGCCGTATCTCAGGGAGGCATCAGCCCCAGCATTTT.

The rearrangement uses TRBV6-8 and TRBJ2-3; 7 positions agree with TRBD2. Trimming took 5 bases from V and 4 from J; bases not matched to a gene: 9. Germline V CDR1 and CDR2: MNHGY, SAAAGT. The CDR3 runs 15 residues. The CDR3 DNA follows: TGTGCCAGCAGTGTCCGGGGGAGGGGCCCAGATACGCAGTATTTT. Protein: CASSVRGRGPDTQYF.

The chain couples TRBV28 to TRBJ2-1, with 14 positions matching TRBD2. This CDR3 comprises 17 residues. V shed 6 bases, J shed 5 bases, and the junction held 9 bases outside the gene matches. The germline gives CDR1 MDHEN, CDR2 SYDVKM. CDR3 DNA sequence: TGTGCCAGCAGATACGGGACTAGCGGGAGTTCCGACAATGAGCAGTTCTTC. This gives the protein CASRYGTSGSSDNEQFF.

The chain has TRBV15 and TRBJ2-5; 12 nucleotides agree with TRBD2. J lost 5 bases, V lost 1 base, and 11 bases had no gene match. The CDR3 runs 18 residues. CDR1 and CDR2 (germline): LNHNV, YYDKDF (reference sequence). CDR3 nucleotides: TGTGCCACCAGCAGAGGGGAGAGCCTAGCGGGAGGGGGGGAGACCCAGTACTTC. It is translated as CATSRGESLAGGGETQYF.

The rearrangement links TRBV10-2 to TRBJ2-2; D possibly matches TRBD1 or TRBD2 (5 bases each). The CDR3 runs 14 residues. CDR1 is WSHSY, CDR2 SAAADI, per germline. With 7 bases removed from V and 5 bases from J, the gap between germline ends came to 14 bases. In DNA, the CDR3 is TGCGCCAGCATTCGGGGCAGGGAAACCGGGGAGCTGTTTTTT. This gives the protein CASIRGRETGELFF.

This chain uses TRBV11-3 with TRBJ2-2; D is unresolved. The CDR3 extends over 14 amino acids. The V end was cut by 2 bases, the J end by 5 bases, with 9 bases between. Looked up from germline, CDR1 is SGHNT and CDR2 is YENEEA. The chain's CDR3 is CASSLSASTGELFF. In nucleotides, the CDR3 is TGTGCCAGCAGCTTATCTGCTAGTACCGGGGAGCTGTTTTTT.

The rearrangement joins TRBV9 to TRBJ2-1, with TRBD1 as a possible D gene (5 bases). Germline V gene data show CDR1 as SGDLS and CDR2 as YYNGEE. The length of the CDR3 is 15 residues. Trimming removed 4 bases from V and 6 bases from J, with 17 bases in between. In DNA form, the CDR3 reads TGTGCCAGCAGCTCCGCCCCCCCGACAGTCAATGAGCAGTTCTTC. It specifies CASSSAPPTVNEQFF. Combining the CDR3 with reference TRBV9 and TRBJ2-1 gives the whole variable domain DSGVTQTPKHLITATGQRVTLRCSPRSGDLSVYWYQQSLDQGLQFLIQYYNGEERAKGNILERFSAQQFPDLHSELNLSSLELGDSALYFCASSSAPPTVNEQFFGPGTRLTVL.

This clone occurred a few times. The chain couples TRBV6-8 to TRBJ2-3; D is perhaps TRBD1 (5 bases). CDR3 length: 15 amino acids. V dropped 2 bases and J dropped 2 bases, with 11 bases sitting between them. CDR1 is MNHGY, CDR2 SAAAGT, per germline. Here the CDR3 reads CASSYHPRATDTQYF. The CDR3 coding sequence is TGTGCCAGCAGTTACCACCCCAGGGCCACAGATACGCAGTATTTT.

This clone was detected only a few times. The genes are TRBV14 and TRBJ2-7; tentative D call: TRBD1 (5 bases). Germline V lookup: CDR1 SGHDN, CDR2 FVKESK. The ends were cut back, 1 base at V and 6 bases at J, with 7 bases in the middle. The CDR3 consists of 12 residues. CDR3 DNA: TGTGCCAGCAGCCAAGCAGGGTTCGAGCAGTACTTC. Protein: CASSQAGFEQYF.

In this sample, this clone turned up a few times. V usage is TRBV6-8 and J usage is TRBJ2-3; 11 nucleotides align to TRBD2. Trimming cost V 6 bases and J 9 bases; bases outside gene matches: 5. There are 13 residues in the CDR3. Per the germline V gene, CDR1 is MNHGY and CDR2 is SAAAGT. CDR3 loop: CASRGLAARTQYF. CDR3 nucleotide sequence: TGTGCCAGCAGGGGACTAGCGGCCCGGACGCAGTATTTT.

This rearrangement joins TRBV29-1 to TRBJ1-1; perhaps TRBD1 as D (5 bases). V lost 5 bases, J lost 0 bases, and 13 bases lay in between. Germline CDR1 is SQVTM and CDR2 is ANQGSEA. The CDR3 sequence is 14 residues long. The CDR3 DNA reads TGCAGCGTTAAGGGGCAGGGAATGAACACTGAAGCTTTCTTT. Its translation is CSVKGQGMNTEAFF.

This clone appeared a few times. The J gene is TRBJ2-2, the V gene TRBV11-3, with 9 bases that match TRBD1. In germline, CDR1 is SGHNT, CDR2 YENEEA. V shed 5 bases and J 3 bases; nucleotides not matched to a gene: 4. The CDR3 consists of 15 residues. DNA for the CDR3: TGTGCCAGCAGCACAGGGGGCGCGTACACCGGGGAGCTGTTTTTT. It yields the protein CASSTGGAYTGELFF.